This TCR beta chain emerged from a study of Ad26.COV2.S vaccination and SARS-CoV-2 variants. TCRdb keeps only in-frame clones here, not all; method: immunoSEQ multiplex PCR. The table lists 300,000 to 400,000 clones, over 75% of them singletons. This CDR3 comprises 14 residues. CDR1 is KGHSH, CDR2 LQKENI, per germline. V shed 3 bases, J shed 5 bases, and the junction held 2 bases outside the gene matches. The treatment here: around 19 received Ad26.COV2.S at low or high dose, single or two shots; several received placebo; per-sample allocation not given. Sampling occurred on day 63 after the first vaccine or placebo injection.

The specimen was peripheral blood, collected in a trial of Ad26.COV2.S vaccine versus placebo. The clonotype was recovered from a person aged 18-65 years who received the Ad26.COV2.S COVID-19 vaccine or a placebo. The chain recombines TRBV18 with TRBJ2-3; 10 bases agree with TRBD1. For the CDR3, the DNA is TGTGCCAGCTCACCGACAGGGGGCCTAGATACGCAGTATTTT. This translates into CASSPTGGLDTQYF.